The 18 T cell receptor beta chains reported below all come from one sample, sequenced in a study of identical twins. Via MiXCR, TCRdb re-called the 5' RACE reads, giving one row per CDR3 protein. The data hold about 200,000 distinct CDR3 sequences, with over 9.5% observed a single time. Sequenced sample: memory T cells sorted from blood. Source of these receptors: a man over 45 in good health.

On this clonotype: The junction does not match germline at one end; this may be a read error. In nucleotides, the CDR3 is TGTGCCAGCAGAGGGGGTTTAGAGACCCGGTACTTC. It yields the protein CASRGGLETRYF. The rearrangement joins TRBV25-1 to TRBJ2-5; maybe TRBD1 (6 bases). The CDR3 loop spans 12 amino acids. From germline, CDR1 is MGHDK and CDR2 SYGVNS.

This clonotype was recorded many times. Here the CDR3 DNA reads TGTGCCAGCAGTTTTCAGGGATACTCCTACGAGCAGTACTTC. This sequence encodes CASSFQGYSYEQYF. The V gene is TRBV28, the J gene TRBJ2-7, with D possibly being TRBD1 (5 bases). The CDR3 sequence is 14 residues long. Germline CDR1 MDHEN, CDR2 SYDVKM. V lost 3 bases and J lost 0, with 9 bases in between.

This clonotype came up many times. J is TRBJ1-3 and V is TRBV4-3, with a weak D call TRBD1 (5 bases). The length of the CDR3 is 16 residues. V lost 0 bases and J 5 bases, leaving 14 bases between the germline ends. CDR1 is LGHNA, CDR2 YSLEER, per germline. The CDR3 loop reads CASSQDLGRARNTIYF. The CDR3 DNA is TGCGCCAGCAGCCAAGATCTGGGCAGGGCTAGAAACACCATATATTTT.

This clonotype was observed at least ten times. The chain employs TRBV7-2 and TRBJ2-1; TRBD1 or TRBD2 may be the D gene (5 bases each). The germline gives CDR1 SGHTA, CDR2 FQGNSA. The CDR3 runs to 16 residues. Trimming took off 5 bases at V and 3 bases at J, with 17 bases between the two ends. The CDR3 loop is CASSPGTRTLYNEQFF. The CDR3 DNA is TGTGCCAGCAGCCCGGGGACCCGAACCCTCTACAATGAGCAGTTCTTC.

Many counts were recorded for this clonotype. The chain has TRBV29-1 and TRBJ2-5; tentative D call: TRBD2 (5 bases). The germline gives CDR1 SQVTM, CDR2 ANQGSEA. Trimming pared 5 bases from V and 3 bases from J, leaving 10 bases between. This CDR3 region has 12 residues. The CDR3 bases are TGCAGCGTTCATGAGGGAGAAGAGACCCAGTACTTC. This encodes CSVHEGEETQYF.

This clonotype was seen a handful of times. The genes are TRBV18 and TRBJ2-3, with D possibly being TRBD2 (6 bases). This CDR3 region has 16 residues. The germline V and J ends were trimmed by 3 bases and 0 bases, with 13 bases remaining between them. Germline V gives CDR1 KGHSH, CDR2 LQKENI. As DNA, the CDR3 is TGTGCCAGCTCACCCTTTAGGGAGGCTAGCACAGATACGCAGTATTTT. Amino acid sequence: CASSPFREASTDTQYF.

The chain has TRBV11-1 and TRBJ2-3; 8 bases line up with TRBD1. Germline V lookup: CDR1 SGHAT, CDR2 FQDESV (reference sequence). The CDR3 runs 15 residues. The V segment lost 8 bases and the J segment 3 bases; nucleotides outside the gene matches: 10. CDR3: CASGSGTGTTDTQYF. CDR3 bases: TGTGCCAGCGGTTCAGGGACAGGTACAACAGATACGCAGTATTTT.

This clonotype was seen more than once but under ten times. The DNA of the CDR3 is TGCGCCAGCAGCTTGGATGGGGCCCAGGGCACTGAAGCTTTCTTT. It encodes CASSLDGAQGTEAFF. The chain carries TRBV5-1 and TRBJ1-1; possibly TRBD1 for D (5 bases). Trimming left V 0 bases short and J 4 bases short, with 13 bases between. This CDR3 spans 15 amino acids. CDR1 and CDR2 (germline): SGHRS, YFSETQ.

This clonotype showed up just a few times. The chain carries TRBV4-3 and TRBJ2-7; D is undetermined. The germline V and J ends were trimmed by 0 bases and 1 base, with 13 bases remaining between them. In germline, CDR1 is LGHNA, CDR2 YSLEER. The CDR3 spans 16 residues. The CDR3 DNA is TGCGCCAGCAGCCAAGATGAAACAGCGTTGTCCTACGAGCAGTACTTC. Translated: CASSQDETALSYEQYF.

The table lists this clonotype with a few counts. The gene calls are TRBV18 and TRBJ2-7; D remains ambiguous. Trimming removed 1 base from V and 7 bases from J, with 11 bases in between. CDR3 length equals 13 residues. Germline V gene lookup returns CDR1 KGHSH and CDR2 LQKENI. The CDR3 bases are TGTGCCAGCTCACCACAAGAAAGAGGAGAGCAGTACTTC. Its translation is CASSPQERGEQYF.

This chain joins TRBV28 and TRBJ2-5, with 7 bases fitting TRBD1. The CDR3 runs to 16 residues. J gave up 2 bases and V 7 bases, and 13 bases lay outside the gene matches. The germline CDR1 and CDR2 sequences are MDHEN and SYDVKM. The CDR3 bases are TGTGCCAGCAATGGGGGAACAGGGGCTTCTCAAGAGACCCAGTACTTC. Its protein product is CASNGGTGASQETQYF.

The chain couples TRBV11-1 to TRBJ2-1; D remains ambiguous. The CDR3 runs to 19 residues. V was pared by 1 base and J by 1 base, with 20 bases between. CDR1 is SGHAT and CDR2 is FQDESV in the germline V gene (reference sequence). CDR3: CASSLGGRVARTSYNEQFF. The CDR3 coding sequence is TGTGCCAGCAGCTTAGGAGGTAGGGTAGCTAGAACGTCCTACAATGAGCAGTTCTTC.

This clonotype came up many times. The chain has TRBV29-1 and TRBJ2-1; 8 bases are shared with TRBD1. CDR3 length: 19 amino acids. The V gene end was trimmed by 4 bases and the J gene end by 1 base; junction bases not matched to a gene: 18. Per germline, CDR1 SQVTM and CDR2 ANQGSEA. The CDR3 DNA follows: TGCAGCGTTGCCCTTCGACAGGGGTCGATTTCTCGGTCCTACAATGAGCAGTTCTTC. It translates to CSVALRQGSISRSYNEQFF.

This clonotype was counted ten times or more. The chain uses TRBV10-3 and TRBJ2-1, with 10 bases aligning to TRBD1. Trimming cost V 8 bases and J 3 bases; bases outside gene matches: 4. The germline gives CDR1 ENHRY, CDR2 SYGVKD. CDR3 length: 14 residues. Written as DNA, the CDR3 is TGTGCCATCGGCCGGGACAGGGGCTACAATGAGCAGTTCTTC. Translating it yields CAIGRDRGYNEQFF.

In its sample, this clonotype was seen a few times. The chain uses TRBV3-1 and TRBJ2-1, with D tentatively TRBD1 (6 bases). Trimming removed 7 bases from V and 5 bases from J, with 12 bases in between. In germline, CDR1 is LGHDT, CDR2 YNNKEL (reference sequence). The CDR3 runs 13 residues. The CDR3: CASKLGADNEQFF. The CDR3 nucleotides are TGTGCCAGCAAGCTGGGGGCGGACAATGAGCAGTTCTTC.

This clonotype was seen repeatedly, ten times or more. The chain links TRBV12-3 or TRBV12-4 to TRBJ2-1; D possibly corresponds to TRBD1 (6 bases). The CDR3 runs 16 residues. The V and J ends lost 5 bases and 1 base respectively, with 15 bases between them. CDR3 sequence reads: CASSGGWGRSYNEQFF. The CDR3 DNA follows: TGTGCCAGCAGTGGCGGCTGGGGGCGATCCTACAATGAGCAGTTCTTC.

This clonotype occurred a few times. The chain couples TRBV4-2 to TRBJ2-7; TRBD2 matches at 14 bases. This CDR3 comprises 18 residues. Trimming took 1 base from V and 2 from J; bases not matched to a gene: 7. In germline, CDR1 is LGHNA, CDR2 YNFKEQ. The CDR3 loop is CASSQAQATSGRAYEQYF. CDR3 coding DNA: TGTGCCAGCAGCCAAGCCCAGGCGACTAGCGGGAGGGCCTACGAGCAGTACTTC.

The chain couples TRBV6-5 to TRBJ2-7; D is perhaps TRBD2 (5 bases). The CDR3 sequence is 15 residues long. V dropped 0 bases and J dropped 2 bases, with 11 bases sitting between them. Germline V gene data show CDR1 as MNHEY and CDR2 as SVGAGI. CDR3 sequence: CASSYSVAPTYEQYF. CDR3 in DNA: TGTGCCAGCAGTTACTCGGTAGCGCCAACCTACGAGCAGTACTTC.